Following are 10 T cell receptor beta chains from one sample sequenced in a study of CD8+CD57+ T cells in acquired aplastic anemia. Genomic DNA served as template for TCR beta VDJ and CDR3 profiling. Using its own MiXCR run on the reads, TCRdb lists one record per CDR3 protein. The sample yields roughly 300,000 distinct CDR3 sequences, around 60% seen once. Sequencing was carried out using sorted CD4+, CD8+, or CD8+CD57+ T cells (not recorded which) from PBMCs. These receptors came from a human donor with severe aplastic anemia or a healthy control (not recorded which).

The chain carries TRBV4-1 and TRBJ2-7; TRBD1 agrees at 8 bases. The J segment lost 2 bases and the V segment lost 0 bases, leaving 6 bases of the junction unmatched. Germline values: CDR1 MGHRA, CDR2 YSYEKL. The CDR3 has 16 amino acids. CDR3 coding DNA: TGCGCCAGCAGCCAAGATAGCGAACAGGGGGCCTACGAGCAGTACTTC. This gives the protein CASSQDSEQGAYEQYF.

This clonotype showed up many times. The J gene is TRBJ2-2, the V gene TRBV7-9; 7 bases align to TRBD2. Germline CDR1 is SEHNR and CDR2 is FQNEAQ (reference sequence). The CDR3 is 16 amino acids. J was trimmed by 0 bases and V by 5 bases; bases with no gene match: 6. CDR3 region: CASSVPGGTNTGELFF. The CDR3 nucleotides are TGTGCCAGCAGCGTCCCGGGAGGTACGAACACCGGGGAGCTGTTTTTT.

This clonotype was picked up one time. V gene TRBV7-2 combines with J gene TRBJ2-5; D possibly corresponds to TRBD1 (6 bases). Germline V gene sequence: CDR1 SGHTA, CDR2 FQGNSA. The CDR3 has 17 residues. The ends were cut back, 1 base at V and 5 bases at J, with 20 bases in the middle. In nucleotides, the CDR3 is TGTGCCAGCAGCTTAGGCCCCGGCAGGGGAAATATGGAGACCCAGTACTTC. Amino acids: CASSLGPGRGNMETQYF.

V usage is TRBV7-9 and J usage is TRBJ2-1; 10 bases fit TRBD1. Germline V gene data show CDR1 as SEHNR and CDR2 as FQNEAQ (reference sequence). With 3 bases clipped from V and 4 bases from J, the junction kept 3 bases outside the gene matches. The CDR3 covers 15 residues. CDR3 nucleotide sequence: TGTGCCAGCAGCTTCGGACAGGGGGGGTACAATGAGCAGTTCTTC. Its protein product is CASSFGQGGYNEQFF.

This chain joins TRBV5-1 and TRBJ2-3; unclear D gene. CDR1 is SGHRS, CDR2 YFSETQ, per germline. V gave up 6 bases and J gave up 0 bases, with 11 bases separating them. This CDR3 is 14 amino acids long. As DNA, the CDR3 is TGCGCCAGCAATCCAATGGGTAGCACAGATACGCAGTATTTT. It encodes CASNPMGSTDTQYF.

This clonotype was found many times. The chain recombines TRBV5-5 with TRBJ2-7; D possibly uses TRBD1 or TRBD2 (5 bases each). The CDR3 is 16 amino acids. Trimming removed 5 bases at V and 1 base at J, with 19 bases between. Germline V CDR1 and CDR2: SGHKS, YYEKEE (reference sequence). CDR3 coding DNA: TGTGCCAGCAGTGGAATCTCCGGGACGACGTCCTACGAGCAGTACTTC. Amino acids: CASSGISGTTSYEQYF.

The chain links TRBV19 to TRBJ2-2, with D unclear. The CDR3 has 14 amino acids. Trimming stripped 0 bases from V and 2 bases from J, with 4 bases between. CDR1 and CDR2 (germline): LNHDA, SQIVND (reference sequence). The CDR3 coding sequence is TGTGCCAGTAGTATAGAGCGAAACACCGGGGAGCTGTTTTTT. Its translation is CASSIERNTGELFF. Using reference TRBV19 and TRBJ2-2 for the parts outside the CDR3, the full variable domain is DGGITQSPKYLFRKEGQNVTLSCEQNLNHDAMYWYRQDPGQGLRLIYYSQIVNDFQKGDIAEGYSVSREKKESFPLTVTSAQKNPTAFYLCASSIERNTGELFFGEGSRLTVL.

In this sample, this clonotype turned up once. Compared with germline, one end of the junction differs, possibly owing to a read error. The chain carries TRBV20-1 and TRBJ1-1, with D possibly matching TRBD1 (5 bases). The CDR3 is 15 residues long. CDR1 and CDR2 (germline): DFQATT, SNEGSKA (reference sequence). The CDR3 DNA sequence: TGCAGTGCTAGAGTCAGGTACGGTTTCGGGACTGAAGCTATCTTT. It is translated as CSARVRYGFGTEAIF.

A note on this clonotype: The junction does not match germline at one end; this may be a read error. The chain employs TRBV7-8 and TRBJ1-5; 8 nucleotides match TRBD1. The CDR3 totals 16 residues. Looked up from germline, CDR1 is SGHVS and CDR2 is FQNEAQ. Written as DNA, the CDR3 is TGTGCCGGCAGCCAAGACAGGGGATGGGGCAAACAGCCCCAGCATTTT. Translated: CAGSQDRGWGKQPQHF.

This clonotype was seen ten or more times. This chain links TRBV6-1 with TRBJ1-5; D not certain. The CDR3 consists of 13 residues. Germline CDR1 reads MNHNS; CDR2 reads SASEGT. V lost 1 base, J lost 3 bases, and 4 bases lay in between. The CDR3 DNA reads TGTGCCAGCAGTGAAGGGGTCAATCAGCCCCAGCATTTT. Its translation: CASSEGVNQPQHF.